The 19 T cell receptor beta chains below come from one sample, sequenced in a study of blood T cell repertoires in COVID-19. The repertoire was sequenced with immunoSEQ multiplex PCR; TCRdb's copy has only in-frame clones and lacks some. Among fewer than 600,000 clones, 89% were seen once, and the ten largest hold approximately 0.9%. Specimen: peripheral blood. These receptors all come from a man in his late teens or twenties with COVID-19, enrolled during active disease.

This chain links TRBV14 with TRBJ2-7; 8 positions match TRBD2. V shed 1 base, J shed 5 bases, and the junction held 10 bases outside the gene matches. This CDR3 comprises 16 residues. Looked up from germline, CDR1 is SGHDN and CDR2 is FVKESK. The CDR3 nucleotides are TGTGCCAGCAGCCAAGGGGGAAGCGGGAGACAGAACGAGCAGTACTTC. Translated, it gives CASSQGGSGRQNEQYF.

The V call is TRBV24-1, the J call TRBJ2-5; 7 bases map to TRBD2. Germline lookup yields CDR1 KGHDR and CDR2 SFDVKD. The CDR3 totals 15 residues. J lost 4 bases, V lost 5 bases, and 9 bases had no gene match. CDR3 region: CATSGPPGGGETQYF. For the CDR3, the DNA is TGTGCCACCAGTGGCCCCCCTGGGGGGGGAGAGACCCAGTACTTC.

V and J are TRBV3-1 (or the pseudogene TRBV3-2) and TRBJ1-1, with D possibly matching TRBD1 (6 bases). The V end was cut by 4 bases, the J end by 10 bases, with 31 bases between. The CDR3 runs 18 residues. Germline assignment: CDR1 LGHDT and CDR2 YNNKEL (reference sequence). The CDR3 bases are TGTGCCAGCAGCCCTCCTTGGGACTTGGGGGGGGCGCTACTTGGAGCTTTCTTT. It codes for CASSPPWDLGGALLGAFF.

This clone appeared a few times. The rearrangement joins TRBV5-1 to TRBJ2-6, with D uncertain. The germline V gene encodes CDR1 SGHRS and CDR2 YFSETQ. This CDR3 is 18 amino acids long. V lost 1 base, J lost 2 bases, and 16 bases lay in between. This CDR3 reads CASSLYGSTLAGANVLTF. DNA for the CDR3: TGCGCCAGCAGCTTGTATGGCAGTACCCTTGCTGGGGCCAACGTCCTGACTTTC.

The CDR3 region has the DNA TGTGCCAGCAGCCATTCGGGTCAGCCCCAGCATTTT. Translation: CASSHSGQPQHF. V gene TRBV7-9 combines with J gene TRBJ1-5; D not resolved. V was clipped by 5 bases and J by 6 bases, with 8 bases between them. The germline V gene encodes CDR1 SEHNR and CDR2 FQNEAQ (reference sequence). The CDR3 has 12 amino acids.

The V call is TRBV19, the J call TRBJ2-5; 10 nucleotides line up with TRBD2. After removal of 1 base from V and 0 bases from J, the junction contained 5 bases not matched to a gene. Germline loops: CDR1 LNHDA, CDR2 SQIVND (reference sequence). The CDR3 has 17 residues. DNA of the CDR3: TGTGCCAGTAGTATAGGACTAGCGGGCCCGTACCAAGAGACCCAGTACTTC. Encoded protein: CASSIGLAGPYQETQYF.

This clone has a single count. This chain connects TRBV27 to TRBJ1-2, with 7 nucleotides matching TRBD1. The V gene's germline CDR1 is MNHEY and CDR2 SMNVEV (reference sequence). The CDR3 is made up of 14 amino acids. V was clipped by 7 bases and J by 7 bases; unmatched bases: 12. The DNA for the CDR3 is TGTGCCAGCAAGGGCCCTGGACAGGCCGGTGGCTACACCTTC. It encodes CASKGPGQAGGYTF.

V usage is TRBV10-2 and J usage is TRBJ2-2; tentative D call: TRBD2 (7 bases). Trimming shortened V by 6 bases and J by 0 bases, and 23 bases separated the two germline ends. Germline V gives CDR1 WSHSY, CDR2 SAAADI. This CDR3 contains 19 residues. The CDR3 DNA follows: TGCGCCAGCAGGGGGGTGGGGGCGGGGGCCCGCGCGAACACCGGGGAGCTGTTTTTT. Translation: CASRGVGAGARANTGELFF.

The rearrangement uses TRBV2 and TRBJ1-1; TRBD1 matches 7 bases. The ends lost 7 bases at V and 5 bases at J; junction bases unmatched: 4. This CDR3 comprises 12 residues. Germline CDR1 reads SNHLY; CDR2 reads FYNNEI. CDR3 nucleotide sequence: TGTGCCAGCAACACACAGGGGACTGAAGCTTTCTTT. It yields the protein CASNTQGTEAFF.

This clone was recorded once. V usage is TRBV7-8 and J usage is TRBJ2-3; 10 bases fit TRBD2. The CDR3 runs 18 residues. Germline CDR1 is SGHVS and CDR2 is FQNEAQ. V was pared by 4 bases and J by 3 bases, with 13 bases of the junction left unmatched. CDR3 sequence: CASSSSGAGGPRTDTQYF. Written as DNA, the CDR3 is TGTGCCAGCAGCTCCAGCGGAGCGGGGGGGCCGAGGACAGATACGCAGTATTTT.

The rearrangement uses TRBV25-1 and TRBJ1-4; the D gene is possibly TRBD1 (5 bases). V gave up 1 base and J gave up 0 bases, with 12 bases separating them. The CDR3 length is 17 residues. The germline V gene encodes CDR1 MGHDK and CDR2 SYGVNS. The CDR3 DNA reads TGTGCCAGCAGTGAATCTGGCAGGGATGCAACTAATGAAAAACTGTTTTTT. It is translated as CASSESGRDATNEKLFF.

The V call is TRBV27, the J call TRBJ2-1, with TRBD2 identical over 13 bases. V gave up 5 bases and J gave up 8 bases; unmatched junction bases: 9. This CDR3 is 16 amino acids long. Per germline, CDR1 MNHEY and CDR2 SMNVEV (reference sequence). CDR3 DNA sequence: TGTGCCAGCAGTCCCCGACTAGCGGGAGGACGCGATGAGCAGTTCTTC. Protein sequence: CASSPRLAGGRDEQFF.

This rearrangement joins TRBV7-9 to TRBJ2-2, with 7 bases matching TRBD1. Trimming cost V 3 bases and J 3 bases; bases outside gene matches: 10. CDR3 size: 17 residues. Germline V gene sequence: CDR1 SEHNR, CDR2 FQNEAQ (reference sequence). CDR3 DNA: TGTGCCAGCAGCTTCTACAGGGGAATCTCGGACACCGGGGAGCTGTTTTTT. Residues: CASSFYRGISDTGELFF.

This chain uses TRBV7-9 with TRBJ2-1; 7 nucleotides match TRBD1. Germline values: CDR1 SEHNR, CDR2 FQNEAQ (reference sequence). The V segment lost 7 bases and the J segment 5 bases; nucleotides outside the gene matches: 11. The CDR3 is 15 amino acids. The CDR3 bases are TGTGCCAGCAACATCCGGGACAGACTGAACAATGAGCAGTTCTTC. This translates into CASNIRDRLNNEQFF.

The chain couples TRBV18 to TRBJ1-6; D is uncertain. From germline, CDR1 is KGHSH and CDR2 LQKENI. The CDR3 runs 15 residues. The V and J ends lost 2 bases and 5 bases respectively, with 10 bases between them. Written as DNA, the CDR3 is TGTGCCAGCTCACCAAACTGGGGAGATAATTCACCCCTCCACTTT. It yields the protein CASSPNWGDNSPLHF. Variable domain in full (rest from reference TRBV18 and TRBJ1-6): NAGVMQNPRHLVRRRGQEARLRCSPMKGHSHVYWYRQLPEEGLKFMVYLQKENIIDESGMPKERFSAEFPKEGPSILRIQQVVRGDSAAYFCASSPNWGDNSPLHFGNGTRLTVT.

This clone has only one observation. The chain recombines TRBV19 with TRBJ2-1; 8 nucleotides match TRBD2. The length of the CDR3 is 15 residues. CDR1 LNHDA and CDR2 SQIVND come from the germline V gene (reference sequence). The V and J ends lost 7 bases and 8 bases, in that order; junction bases with no gene match: 13. CDR3 amino acids: CASTLGLGIVDEQFF. The DNA of the CDR3 is TGTGCCAGTACCTTGGGACTAGGGATTGTCGATGAGCAGTTCTTC.

This clone came up once. This chain joins TRBV18 and TRBJ1-3; TRBD1 might be the D (6 bases). The CDR3 loop spans 17 amino acids. The V gene lost 1 base and the J gene lost 0 bases, with 13 bases spanning the gap. CDR1 is KGHSH, CDR2 LQKENI, per germline. CDR3 residues: CASSPLRGKPSGNTIYF. DNA for the CDR3: TGTGCCAGCTCACCACTCAGGGGTAAACCCTCTGGAAACACCATATATTTT.

The V call is TRBV5-4, the J call TRBJ2-6; 8 bases line up with TRBD1. Germline CDR1 SGHNT, CDR2 YYREEE (reference sequence). The V gene end was trimmed by 4 bases and the J gene end by 0 bases; junction bases not matched to a gene: 12. The CDR3 totals 19 residues. Written as DNA, the CDR3 is TGTGCCAGCAGCCAACGCCAGGGGGCAGGGTCCTCTGGGGCCAACGTCCTGACTTTC. Protein: CASSQRQGAGSSGANVLTF.

The chain uses TRBV5-1 and TRBJ2-5; D remains ambiguous. The CDR3 has 11 residues. Deletions cut 4 bases from V and 3 bases from J, with 4 bases between. The V gene's germline CDR1 is SGHRS and CDR2 YFSETQ. CDR3 loop: CASSHEETQYF. For the CDR3, the DNA is TGCGCCAGCAGCCATGAAGAGACCCAGTACTTC.